This TCR beta chain was observed in a study of CD8+CD57+ T cells in acquired aplastic anemia. Study-wide context: Mean yield of DNA from sorted CD4+ and CD8+ cells was roughly 3.2 ug.

Patients selected for sequencing had displayed CD8+CD57+ cell expansion by flow cytometry. All participating patients were living with severe acquired aplastic anemia. No therapy had been given to the patients at the time of blood sampling. Genomic DNA provided the template from which TCR beta VDJ and CDR3 profiles were obtained. A single record per CDR3 protein comes from TCRdb applying MiXCR to the reads. Here the sample spans around 200,000 distinct CDR3 sequences, about 44% being singletons. CDR1 is SNHLY, CDR2 FYNNEI, per germline. Unmatched junction bases numbered 6, after V lost 7 bases and J lost 6 bases. The length of the CDR3 is 12 residues.

The TCR comes from a human donor with aplastic anemia. The chain couples TRBV2 to TRBJ2-7, with TRBD2 matching 7 bases. Material for sequencing was sorted CD4+, CD8+, or CD8+CD57+ T cells (not recorded which) from PBMCs. The CDR3 bases are TGTGCCAGCACCGTTGGGGGGGGCGAGCAGTACTTC. It yields the protein CASTVGGGEQYF.